This passage covers 20 T cell receptor beta chains from one sample sequenced in a study of T-cell reconstitution after alpha-beta-depleted transplantation in children. Molecular barcoding with unique molecular identifiers was used for the TCRbeta library. Using its own MiXCR run on the PCR reads, TCRdb lists one record per CDR3 protein. The data hold approximately 400,000 distinct CDR3 sequences, with about 11% observed a single time. The sample here was PBMCs from the stem cell graft donor, taken from the stem cell graft. The receptor source for this set is a human donor who donated a stem cell graft to a child with acute myeloid leukemia.

This clonotype was seen a few times. The V gene is TRBV10-3, the J gene TRBJ1-2; D unresolved. V was trimmed by 6 bases and J by 1 base, leaving 12 bases between them. Germline lookup yields CDR1 ENHRY and CDR2 SYGVKD. CDR3 length: 14 residues. The CDR3 DNA reads TGTGCCATCAGCCCTTGGGAGGATAACTATGGCTACACCTTC. Translated: CAISPWEDNYGYTF.

Of note for this clonotype: A read error may be the cause here, since a much bigger clone is one base away. Here the CDR3 reads CASSLGVWGIAQPQHF. For the CDR3, the DNA is TGTGCCAGCAGCTTGGGCGTGTGGGGTATAGCTCAGCCCCAGCATTTT. The gene calls are TRBV12-3 or TRBV12-4 and TRBJ1-5, with D hard to call. CDR3 length equals 16 residues. V dropped 6 bases and J dropped 6 bases, with 21 bases sitting between them.

This clonotype was detected only a few times. The chain couples TRBV24-1 to TRBJ1-1; D gene uncertain. The germline gives CDR1 KGHDR, CDR2 SFDVKD. CDR3 size: 15 residues. Trimming stripped 7 bases from V and 5 bases from J, with 19 bases between. This CDR3 reads CATRIGRGGRTEAFF. The CDR3 nucleotides are TGTGCCACCAGGATAGGGCGGGGTGGGAGAACTGAAGCTTTCTTT.

The rearrangement uses TRBV11-2 and TRBJ2-1; D assignment may be TRBD1 or TRBD2 (6 bases each). The CDR3 is made up of 20 amino acids. Trimming took 5 bases from V and 4 from J, leaving 30 bases between them. Germline-derived CDR1 and CDR2 are SGHAT and FQNNGV. The CDR3 bases are TGTGCCAGCAGCCGGCGGGGACAACCTAAAACCAAGGCAGGTTACAATGAGCAGTTCTTC. Its translation: CASSRRGQPKTKAGYNEQFF.

This clonotype was detected only a few times. The J gene is TRBJ2-7, the V gene TRBV6-1; 8 bases fit TRBD1. V shed 3 bases, J shed 0 bases, and the junction held 4 bases outside the gene matches. CDR3 length: 15 amino acids. Per germline, CDR1 MNHNS and CDR2 SASEGT. CDR3 in DNA: TGTGCCAGCAGTGATCCGACAGGGGTCTCCTACGAGCAGTACTTC. This sequence encodes CASSDPTGVSYEQYF.

This clonotype was counted only a few times. The rearrangement links TRBV4-2 to TRBJ2-4, with D perhaps matching TRBD1 (5 bases). CDR3 length: 15 amino acids. V dropped 0 bases and J dropped 6 bases, with 12 bases sitting between them. Per germline, CDR1 LGHNA and CDR2 YNFKEQ. CDR3 loop: CASSQEGSQGNIQYF. The CDR3 nucleotides read TGTGCCAGCAGCCAAGAGGGGTCCCAGGGAAACATTCAGTACTTC.

The chain links TRBV6-5 to TRBJ2-7; D not certain. Deletions cut 1 base from V and 3 bases from J, with 10 bases between. CDR1 MNHEY and CDR2 SVGAGI come from the germline V gene. The CDR3 is made up of 14 amino acids. The CDR3 is CASSYFRENYEQYF. The DNA of the CDR3 is TGTGCCAGCAGTTACTTTCGTGAAAACTACGAGCAGTACTTC.

In this sample, this clonotype turned up many times. The genes are TRBV10-3 and TRBJ2-1, with D possibly TRBD2 on 6 matching bases. Germline V gene sequence: CDR1 ENHRY, CDR2 SYGVKD. V was clipped by 4 bases and J by 3 bases, with 16 bases between them. This CDR3 region has 16 residues. The CDR3 spells CAISGLAATYYNEQFF. The DNA for the CDR3 is TGTGCCATCAGTGGATTAGCGGCCACCTACTACAATGAGCAGTTCTTC.

V is TRBV20-1 and J is TRBJ1-1; D uncertain. Deletions cut 2 bases from V and 3 bases from J, with 13 bases between. Germline V CDR1 and CDR2: DFQATT, SNEGSKA (reference sequence). The CDR3 is 14 residues long. CDR3 region: CSARSPFGDTEAFF. CDR3 nucleotide sequence: TGCAGTGCTAGAAGCCCCTTTGGGGACACTGAAGCTTTCTTT.

This clonotype has only a few counts. The J gene is TRBJ2-7, the V gene TRBV6-5; D call uncertain. The CDR3 runs 12 residues. V dropped 0 bases and J dropped 6 bases, with 6 bases sitting between them. Looked up from germline, CDR1 is MNHEY and CDR2 is SVGAGI. The CDR3 nucleotides read TGTGCCAGCAGTTACTCTGGAGTCGAGCAGTACTTC. This sequence encodes CASSYSGVEQYF.

J is TRBJ2-1 and V is TRBV12-5; D gene ambiguous. V was clipped by 1 base and J by 0 bases, with 7 bases between them. This CDR3 is built from 15 residues. CDR1 is LGHNT, CDR2 FRNRAP, per germline. The CDR3 region has the DNA TGTGCTAGTGGTTTGGGACTGTCCTCCTACAATGAGCAGTTCTTC. This codes for CASGLGLSSYNEQFF.

This clonotype came up a few times. This rearrangement joins TRBV12-3 or TRBV12-4 to TRBJ2-5; the match to TRBD1 covers 8 bases. CDR3 length equals 15 residues. V lost 4 bases and J lost 5; bases outside the gene matches: 9. The CDR3 reads CASSWWTGYPETQYF. In DNA, the CDR3 is TGTGCCAGCAGTTGGTGGACAGGGTATCCGGAGACCCAGTACTTC.

In its sample, this clonotype was seen a few times. The gene calls are TRBV5-6 and TRBJ1-2; 9 nucleotides line up with TRBD1. Germline trimming cut 2 bases from V and 0 bases from J; bases unmatched to any gene: 8. The CDR3 runs to 17 residues. The germline V gene has CDR1 SGHDT and CDR2 YYEEEE. This chain's CDR3 is CASSFTGTGRTNYGYTF. In nucleotides, the CDR3 is TGTGCCAGCAGCTTCACCGGGACAGGGCGGACTAACTATGGCTACACCTTC.

The chain employs TRBV9 and TRBJ2-1; 10 nucleotides match TRBD2. In germline, CDR1 is SGDLS, CDR2 YYNGEE. CDR3 size: 14 residues. With V trimmed by 0 bases and J by 10 bases, 4 bases remained unmatched. The CDR3 region is CASSVAAGGVEQFF. The CDR3 nucleotides are TGTGCCAGCAGCGTAGCAGCGGGGGGGGTAGAGCAGTTCTTC.

This clonotype was counted between two and nine times. The rearrangement links TRBV7-2 to TRBJ2-1, with D maybe TRBD1 (5 bases). The CDR3 extends over 15 amino acids. Germline V gives CDR1 SGHTA, CDR2 FQGNSA. V was trimmed by 3 bases and J by 1 base, leaving 10 bases between them. In DNA, the CDR3 is TGTGCCAGCAGCTTTCCAGGGAAATCCTACAATGAGCAGTTCTTC. Its translation is CASSFPGKSYNEQFF.

The V gene is TRBV6-4, the J gene TRBJ2-3, with unresolved D. The germline V and J ends were trimmed by 0 bases and 8 bases, with 6 bases remaining between them. The CDR3 is 12 residues long. CDR1 is MRHNA, CDR2 SNTAGT, per germline. This CDR3 reads CASSDSWATQYF. The CDR3 coding sequence is TGTGCCAGCAGTGACTCGTGGGCTACGCAGTATTTT.

This clonotype was recorded a few times. This chain links TRBV14 with TRBJ1-6; D is unresolved. Per the germline V gene, CDR1 is SGHDN and CDR2 is FVKESK. The CDR3 is 14 amino acids. The V end lost 1 base, the J end lost 4 bases, and 5 bases lay between the germline ends. Here the CDR3 reads CASSQVGYNSPLHF. CDR3 nucleotide sequence: TGTGCCAGCAGCCAAGTCGGGTATAATTCACCCCTCCACTTT.

The rearrangement links TRBV19 to TRBJ1-1; D is ambiguous. From germline, CDR1 is LNHDA and CDR2 SQIVND (reference sequence). V was cut by 3 bases and J by 3 bases, with 5 bases left in between. CDR3 size: 12 residues. The CDR3 spells CASSIADTEAFF. The CDR3 DNA follows: TGTGCCAGTAGTATCGCGGACACTGAAGCTTTCTTT.

This chain connects TRBV7-6 to TRBJ2-7; the D gene is possibly TRBD2 (6 bases). This CDR3 spans 12 amino acids. The germline V and J ends were trimmed by 10 bases and 3 bases, with 13 bases remaining between them. From germline, CDR1 is SGHVS and CDR2 FNYEAQ. The CDR3: CATSPGSYEQYF. CDR3 bases: TGTGCCACTAGTCCCGGGAGCTACGAGCAGTACTTC.

This clonotype was observed a handful of times. The J gene is TRBJ1-5, the V gene TRBV29-1; tentatively, D is TRBD1 (5 bases). This CDR3 region has 15 residues. Trimming removed 6 bases from V and 0 bases from J, with 15 bases in between. Germline loops: CDR1 SQVTM, CDR2 ANQGSEA. The CDR3 bases are TGCAGCGTAAGAACAGGAGGGTCTAGCAATCAGCCCCAGCATTTT. It codes for CSVRTGGSSNQPQHF.